This T cell receptor (beta chain) derives from a study of T-cell reconstitution after alpha-beta-depleted transplantation in children listed by TCRdb under 2016. General notes on the study: The study quantitatively tracked T-cell immune reconstitution after TCRalphabeta/CD19-depleted allogeneic hematopoietic cell transplantation in children using TCR repertoire profiling. Study-wide conclusions, independent of this receptor: The high TCRbeta diversity at day 60 in some patients was ascribed to recipient T cells and intrathymic progenitors that had survived conditioning. About two months after transplant, the apparently early recovery of alphabetaT-cell counts reportedly depended on just several hundred clones that had expanded rapidly and came from non-depleted graft cells. The frequencies of hyperexpanded clones fell over the following months, and after one year, T-cell counts and TCRbeta diversity were mostly attributed to newly produced T cells.

Libraries were prepared through PCR. Instrument used: Illumina HiSeq 2500. TCR libraries were prepared with molecular barcoding, using unique molecular identifiers to normalize TCRbeta repertoire quantification. TCRdb itself trimmed the public reads at Q25 with fastp, ran MiXCR and retained productive beta chains. Each CDR3 protein gets just one entry, which takes the most common genes and DNA from the rows behind it. This sample holds hundreds of thousands of distinct CDR3 sequences; roughly 10% were observed only once. Clones ranked in the top ten supply approximately 30% of the sample. The CDR3 goes from the cysteine to the phenylalanine over 15 residues. Here the CDR3 DNA is all that survives: 45 bases in frame from base 1. CDR1 and CDR2, per the germline V gene (reference sequence), are GTSNPN and SVGIG. V is reduced by 0 bases and J by 0 bases, leaving a spacing of 6 bases between them. For this clonotype: Its antigen remains unidentified. Base qualities are not at hand, and no much larger clone is one base apart.

The sample's treatment or condition label, decoded: allogeneic hematopoietic cell transplantation with graft depleted of TCRalphabeta T cells and CD19 B cells. Transplant recipients were children who received TCRalphabeta/CD19-depleted allogeneic hematopoietic cell grafts. This sequence uses TRBV30 and TRBJ2-6, with no confidently assigned D gene. Sequences were derived from PBMCs, sampled before TCRalphabeta/CD19-depleted stem cell transplant. The TCR sequence derives from a child less than two years old with acute myeloid leukemia, due to receive a stem cell transplant. The bases are TGTGCCTGGAGTGTCTTAAGCTCTGGGGCCAACGTCCTGACTTTC. This is translated as CAWSVLSSGANVLTF.